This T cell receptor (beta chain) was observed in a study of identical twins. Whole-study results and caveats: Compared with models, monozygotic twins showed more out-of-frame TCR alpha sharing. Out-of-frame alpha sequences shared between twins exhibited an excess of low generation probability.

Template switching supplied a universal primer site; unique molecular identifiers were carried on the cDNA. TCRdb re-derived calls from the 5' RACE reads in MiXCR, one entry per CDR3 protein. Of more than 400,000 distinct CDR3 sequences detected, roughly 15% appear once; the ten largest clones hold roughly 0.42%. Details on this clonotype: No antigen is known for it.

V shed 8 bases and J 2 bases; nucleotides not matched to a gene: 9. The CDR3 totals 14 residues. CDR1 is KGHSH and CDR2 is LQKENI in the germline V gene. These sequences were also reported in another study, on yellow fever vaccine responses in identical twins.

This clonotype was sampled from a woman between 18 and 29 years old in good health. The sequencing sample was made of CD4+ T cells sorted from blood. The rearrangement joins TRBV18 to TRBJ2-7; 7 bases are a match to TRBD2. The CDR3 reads CASQRGVPPYEQYF. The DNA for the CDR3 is TGTGCCAGCCAACGGGGGGTCCCCCCCTACGAGCAGTACTTC.